This T cell receptor beta chain was identified during a study of CD8 T cells in Susac syndrome. Trimming cost V 5 bases and J 6 bases, with 10 bases left between them. Germline V gives CDR1 SNHLY, CDR2 FYNNEI. The CDR3 has 12 amino acids. Sequencing of TCR beta was carried out in blood CD8+ and CD4+ T cells. Matched for age and sex, the controls were healthy donors. Negative isolation yielded the CD8+ and CD4+ T cells, while FACS enriched the TEMRA cells. An amount of RNA that ranged from 0.5 to 1 ug was reverse transcribed with random hexamers. TCRdb independently ran MiXCR on the immunoSEQ multiplex PCR reads; one entry per CDR3 protein. Of more than 75,000 distinct CDR3 sequences listed, 85% to 95% are singletons.

This receptor was obtained from a human donor in good health. Material for sequencing was CD8+ T cells from PBMCs. The gene calls are TRBV2 and TRBJ1-1; D gene uncertain. The CDR3 loop reads CASSPRHPEAFF. The CDR3 coding sequence is TGTGCCAGCAGTCCCAGACATCCTGAAGCTTTCTTT. The full variable domain, with the rest looked up from reference TRBV2 and TRBJ1-1, is EPEVTQTPSHQVTQMGQEVILRCVPISNHLYFYWYRQILGQKVEFLVSFYNNEISEKSEIFDDQFSVERPDGSNFTLKIRSTKLEDSAMYFCASSPRHPEAFFGQGTRLTVV.